This T cell receptor (beta chain) was observed in a study of long-term antiretroviral therapy in people with HIV. Study context: The oldest samples precede the 2015 immediate-ART recommendation by about a decade. Study outcomes and limitations: HIV repertoires spanned tighter CDR3 length ranges than controls did.

As regards this clone: The antigen is unknown.

This CDR3 has 14 residues. Per the germline V gene, CDR1 is SGDLS and CDR2 is YYNGEE. V lost 3 bases to trimming and J lost 2 bases, with 9 bases between them. Survey level was the resolution at which the v3.0 immunoSEQ assay ran. TCRdb keeps only in-frame clones here, not all; method: immunoSEQ multiplex PCR. The table shows around 6,500 clones, with approximately 83% occurring only once. The sequence was collected from a woman aged 45-59 years with HIV. This specimen was unsorted PBMCs, taken 3.7 years after starting antiretroviral therapy. V and J are TRBV9 and TRBJ1-5; a weak D match, TRBD1 (5 bases). This CDR3 is CASSGGDGNQPQHF. The CDR3 nucleotides are TGTGCCAGCAGCGGGGGCGATGGCAATCAGCCCCAGCATTTT.